Below are 25 T cell receptor beta chains sequenced from a single sample in a study of cytomegalovirus exposure and HLA in healthy donors. 60 Vbeta and 13 Jbeta primers were used in PCR. TCRdb keeps only in-frame clones here, not all; method: immunoSEQ multiplex PCR. Of approximately 160,000 clones in the sample, over 80% were seen once. Sequenced material: PBMCs. Receptor source: a woman aged 45-60 years in good health and CMV-seropositive.

The CDR3 is CASSQEARGRTEAFF. DNA of the CDR3: TGCGCCAGCAGCCAAGAGGCCAGGGGCAGGACTGAAGCTTTCTTT. The J gene is TRBJ1-1, the V gene TRBV5-1, with TRBD1 as a possible D gene (6 bases). V lost 4 bases to trimming and J lost 5 bases, with 18 bases between them. CDR3 size: 15 residues. The germline V gene encodes CDR1 SGHRS and CDR2 YFSETQ.

This chain connects TRBV19 to TRBJ2-7, with TRBD2 matching 7 bases. Germline CDR1 is LNHDA and CDR2 is SQIVND (reference sequence). The V segment lost 1 base and the J segment 6 bases; nucleotides outside the gene matches: 9. The CDR3 runs 15 residues. The CDR3 here is CASSIGYGLEGEQYF. For the CDR3, the DNA is TGTGCCAGTAGTATAGGATATGGACTAGAAGGCGAGCAGTACTTC.

The chain combines TRBV9 with TRBJ2-3; TRBD2 agrees at 9 bases. V was clipped by 2 bases and J by 6 bases; unmatched bases: 10. From germline, CDR1 is SGDLS and CDR2 YYNGEE. The CDR3 contains 16 residues. CDR3 sequence reads: CASSVSGRVIQDTQYF. CDR3 nucleotides: TGTGCCAGCAGCGTTAGCGGGAGAGTTATTCAGGATACGCAGTATTTT.

V usage is TRBV5-8 and J usage is TRBJ1-2; weak D call: TRBD1 (5 bases). The CDR3 runs to 14 residues. CDR1 and CDR2 from the germline V gene are SGHTS and YDEGEE. V was clipped by 1 base and J by 3 bases, with 10 bases between them. This CDR3 reads CASSLPGWDYGYTF. CDR3 nucleotides: TGTGCCAGCAGCTTGCCAGGGTGGGACTATGGCTACACCTTC.

This clone has only a few counts. V gene TRBV28 combines with J gene TRBJ2-7, with TRBD2 identical over 12 bases. The length of the CDR3 is 16 residues. The germline V gene has CDR1 MDHEN and CDR2 SYDVKM. The ends lost 5 bases at V and 2 bases at J; junction bases unmatched: 7. CDR3 coding DNA: TGTGCCAGCAGTGCATGGACTAGCGGGAAACCCTACGAGCAGTACTTC. Translated, it gives CASSAWTSGKPYEQYF.

V is TRBV4-3 and J is TRBJ1-2; tentatively, D is TRBD1 (5 bases). CDR3 length: 16 residues. The V end was cut by 4 bases, the J end by 0 bases, with 15 bases between. Germline CDR1 reads LGHNA; CDR2 reads YSLEER. This chain's CDR3 is CASSLGKGLANYGYTF. The CDR3 DNA sequence: TGCGCCAGCAGCCTGGGGAAGGGGCTAGCTAACTATGGCTACACCTTC.

The chain is built from TRBV19 and TRBJ1-2; D perhaps matches TRBD1 (6 bases). The CDR3 loop spans 16 amino acids. Trimming took off 5 bases at V and 8 bases at J, with 24 bases between the two ends. Germline V CDR1 and CDR2: LNHDA, SQIVND (reference sequence). CDR3 nucleotides: TGTGCCAGTAGTCAAAAAGGGACGTATCGGACAGACGGCTACACCTTC. Its translation is CASSQKGTYRTDGYTF.

The chain carries TRBV18 and TRBJ2-5; 12 bases match TRBD2. Trimming cost V 6 bases and J 5 bases; bases outside gene matches: 7. This CDR3 contains 15 residues. Germline V gene sequence: CDR1 KGHSH, CDR2 LQKENI. The CDR3 sequence: CASSTSGSSLETQYF. The DNA of the CDR3 is TGTGCCAGCTCGACTAGCGGGAGTTCGTTGGAGACCCAGTACTTC.

The rearrangement uses TRBV7-8 and TRBJ2-5; 11 bases are a match to TRBD2. Germline values: CDR1 SGHVS, CDR2 FQNEAQ. The V segment lost 8 bases and the J segment 6 bases; nucleotides outside the gene matches: 11. CDR3 length equals 15 residues. The CDR3 DNA sequence: TGTGCCAGCGCCTTTAGAGTAGCGGGGGGGAAGACCCAGTACTTC. It is translated as CASAFRVAGGKTQYF.

The chain recombines TRBV7-2 with TRBJ1-1, with a possible D match to TRBD1 (5 bases). Trimming shortened V by 10 bases and J by 3 bases, and 15 bases separated the two germline ends. CDR3 length: 13 residues. CDR1 is SGHTA, CDR2 FQGNSA, per germline. CDR3 amino acids: CAIAYGGDTEAFF. The CDR3 DNA sequence: TGTGCCATAGCTTATGGGGGGGACACTGAAGCTTTCTTT. Full variable domain (rest looked up from reference TRBV7-2 and TRBJ1-1): GAGVSQSPSNKVTEKGKDVELRCDPISGHTALYWYRQSLGQGLEFLIYFQGNSAPDKSGLPSDRFSAERTGGSVSTLTIQRTQQEDSAVYLCAIAYGGDTEAFFGQGTRLTVV.

The rearrangement uses TRBV14 and TRBJ1-2; D is unclear. Trimming stripped 3 bases from V and 6 bases from J, with 14 bases between. This CDR3 region has 14 residues. Germline V gene data show CDR1 as SGHDN and CDR2 as FVKESK. CDR3 residues: CASSHTRGFDGYTF. The DNA of the CDR3 is TGTGCCAGCAGCCATACCAGAGGATTTGATGGCTACACCTTC. The full variable domain, with the rest looked up from reference TRBV14 and TRBJ1-2, is EAGVTQFPSHSVIEKGQTVTLRCDPISGHDNLYWYRRVMGKEIKFLLHFVKESKQDESGMPNNRFLAERTGGTYSTLKVQPAELEDSGVYFCASSHTRGFDGYTFGSGTRLTVV.

The chain links TRBV30 to TRBJ2-2; 12 bases are a match to TRBD1. The CDR3 consists of 16 residues. After removal of 7 bases from V and 6 bases from J, the junction contained 12 bases not matched to a gene. CDR1 GTSNPN and CDR2 SVGIG come from the germline V gene (reference sequence). The CDR3 DNA reads TGTGCCTCGACCGGGACAGGGGGCCCTCGGGCCGGGGAGCTGTTTTTT. This gives the protein CASTGTGGPRAGELFF.

The chain recombines TRBV4-2 with TRBJ2-1; 7 bases map to TRBD1. V was clipped by 2 bases and J by 5 bases; unmatched bases: 3. The CDR3 contains 14 residues. Germline loops: CDR1 LGHNA, CDR2 YNFKEQ. CDR3 region: CASSQRTGDNEQFF. Here the CDR3 DNA reads TGTGCCAGCAGCCAACGAACAGGGGACAATGAGCAGTTCTTC.

In the case of this clone: Its ends do not fully match the called genes, so a read error is possible. The rearrangement joins TRBV7-9 to TRBJ1-2; D is undetermined. The germline gives CDR1 SEHNR, CDR2 FQNEAQ (reference sequence). The CDR3 length is 12 residues. This CDR3 reads CSSSLDKGGYAF. The CDR3 DNA follows: TGTTCCAGCAGCTTAGATAAGGGAGGGTACGCCTTC.

The V call is TRBV7-2, the J call TRBJ2-7, with 10 bases that match TRBD2. The germline gives CDR1 SGHTA, CDR2 FQGNSA. V was pared by 5 bases and J by 5 bases, with 9 bases of the junction left unmatched. This CDR3 has 15 amino acids. The DNA for the CDR3 is TGTGCCAGCAGCCCCAGGAGCGGGAGGGCCGACGAGCAGTACTTC. Protein sequence: CASSPRSGRADEQYF.

This chain links TRBV5-1 with TRBJ2-2; 7 bases are a match to TRBD2. This CDR3 region has 15 residues. Germline V gene data show CDR1 as SGHRS and CDR2 as YFSETQ. The V gene end was trimmed by 4 bases and the J gene end by 3 bases; junction bases not matched to a gene: 6. For the CDR3, the DNA is TGCGCCAGCAGCCCCGGGGGGTTCGACACCGGGGAGCTGTTTTTT. Translated: CASSPGGFDTGELFF.

The rearrangement links TRBV4-2 to TRBJ2-3; no clear D. The CDR3 is made up of 16 amino acids. The V end lost 1 base, the J end lost 5 bases, and 16 bases lay between the germline ends. Germline CDR1 LGHNA, CDR2 YNFKEQ. In DNA form, the CDR3 reads TGTGCCAGCAGCCAAGTACCGGGTGAAGGTGGAGATACGCAGTATTTT. This sequence encodes CASSQVPGEGGDTQYF.

The J gene is TRBJ2-7, the V gene TRBV25-1; 7 bases line up with TRBD2. Germline CDR1 is MGHDK and CDR2 is SYGVNS. The CDR3 runs 12 residues. J was trimmed by 4 bases and V by 7 bases; bases with no gene match: 4. The CDR3 region has the DNA TGTGCCAGCACTTGGGGGGGGTACGAGCAGTACTTC. Translation: CASTWGGYEQYF.

The gene calls are TRBV29-1 and TRBJ2-2; the D is unclear. CDR1 and CDR2 from the germline V gene are SQVTM and ANQGSEA. Trimming pared 3 bases from V and 4 bases from J, leaving 6 bases between. This CDR3 contains 12 residues. The CDR3 spells CSVEWATGELFF. DNA for the CDR3: TGCAGCGTTGAGTGGGCCACCGGGGAGCTGTTTTTT.

This chain joins TRBV6-5 and TRBJ2-1; D gene unclear. V shed 1 base and J shed 3 bases, with 7 bases lying between them. This CDR3 has 14 amino acids. Germline V gene data show CDR1 as MNHEY and CDR2 as SVGAGI. The CDR3: CASSYWAGYNEQFF. CDR3 DNA sequence: TGTGCCAGCAGTTACTGGGCAGGCTACAATGAGCAGTTCTTC.

This clone was counted a few times. The rearrangement uses TRBV6-5 and TRBJ1-1; a weak D match, TRBD1 (6 bases). The germline V gene encodes CDR1 MNHEY and CDR2 SVGAGI. Deletions cut 5 bases from V and 3 bases from J, with 13 bases between. This CDR3 spans 14 amino acids. The CDR3 DNA reads TGTGCCAGCAGTCTCTCGACAGGATACACTGAAGCTTTCTTT. Translated: CASSLSTGYTEAFF.

The gene calls are TRBV15 and TRBJ2-7, with a tentative D call TRBD1 (6 bases). The CDR3 is 16 amino acids. V gave up 3 bases and J gave up 0 bases, with 15 bases separating them. Germline loops: CDR1 LNHNV, CDR2 YYDKDF (reference sequence). The CDR3 reads CATSRDQGTPSYEQYF. The CDR3 DNA is TGTGCCACCAGCAGGGACCAGGGGACGCCCTCCTACGAGCAGTACTTC.

This chain joins TRBV15 and TRBJ1-2, with TRBD1 matching over 11 bases. This CDR3 is built from 14 residues. Germline V gives CDR1 LNHNV, CDR2 YYDKDF (reference sequence). With V trimmed by 3 bases and J by 6 bases, 3 bases remained unmatched. The CDR3 sequence is CATSRRTGGHGYTF. CDR3 bases: TGTGCCACCAGCAGGAGGACAGGGGGCCATGGCTACACCTTC.

The gene calls are TRBV5-1 and TRBJ1-3; possibly TRBD1 for D (6 bases). Germline V gives CDR1 SGHRS, CDR2 YFSETQ. Trimming took 0 bases from V and 4 from J, leaving 11 bases between them. The CDR3 consists of 15 residues. In nucleotides, the CDR3 is TGCGCCAGCAGCTTGGGCCCGGGGGGCGGAAACACCATATATTTT. Amino acid sequence: CASSLGPGGGNTIYF.

The CDR3 DNA is TGTGCCAGCAGCTTAGGACTAAGCAATCAGCCCCAGCATTTT. Its protein product is CASSLGLSNQPQHF. This sequence joins TRBV7-2 and TRBJ1-5, with D unclear. Trimming took 1 base from V and 1 from J, leaving 5 bases between them. CDR1 SGHTA and CDR2 FQGNSA come from the germline V gene. The CDR3 is 14 residues long.